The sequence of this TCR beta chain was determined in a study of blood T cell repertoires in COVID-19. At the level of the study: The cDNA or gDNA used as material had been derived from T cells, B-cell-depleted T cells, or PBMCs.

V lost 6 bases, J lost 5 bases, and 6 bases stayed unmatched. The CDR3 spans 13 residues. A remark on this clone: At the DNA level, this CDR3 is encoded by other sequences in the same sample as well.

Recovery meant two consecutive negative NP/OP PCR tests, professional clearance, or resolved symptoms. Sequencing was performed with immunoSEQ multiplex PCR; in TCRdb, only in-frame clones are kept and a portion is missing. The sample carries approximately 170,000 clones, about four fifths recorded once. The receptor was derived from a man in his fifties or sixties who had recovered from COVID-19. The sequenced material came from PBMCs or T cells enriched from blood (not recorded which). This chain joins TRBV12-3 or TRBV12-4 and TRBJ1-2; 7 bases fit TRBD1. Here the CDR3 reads CASSPQGLYGYTF. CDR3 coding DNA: TGTGCCAGCAGCCCACAGGGGCTTTATGGCTACACCTTC.